The T cell receptor beta chain under discussion was sequenced for a study of T cell responses to AZD1222 COVID-19 vaccine. The method was immunoSEQ multiplex PCR; TCRdb's version includes in-frame clones alone and lacks a portion of them. The data contain approximately 180,000 clones, around 92% of them singletons. The origin of this receptor is an adult in good health. The sample here was peripheral blood, taken on day 0 of AZD1222 vaccination.

In nucleotides, the CDR3 is TGTGCCAGCAGCTTGGGACAGGGGGCAATCGAGCAGTACTTC. It is translated as CASSLGQGAIEQYF. This chain uses TRBV5-5 with TRBJ2-7; 10 bases are shared with TRBD1. Germline trimming cut 0 bases from V and 6 bases from J; bases unmatched to any gene: 3. Germline V CDR1 and CDR2: SGHKS, YYEKEE (reference sequence). The CDR3 runs to 14 residues.